The T cell receptor beta chain under discussion was sequenced for a study of vaccination effects on CD4 cells after COVID-19. From germline, CDR1 is SGDLS and CDR2 YYNGEE. The V and J ends lost 2 bases and 5 bases respectively, with 8 bases between them. The CDR3 covers 14 residues. Study observations and caveats: Few convalescent patients and no early post-infection timepoints were included in the study. Late in the post-vaccination period, infection-induced and vaccine-induced clones underwent marked clonal contraction.

Measured with immunoSEQ multiplex PCR; TCRdb has only the in-frame clones, and not every one. The sample records roughly 33,000 clones, roughly 73% being singletons. After expansion with viral peptide pools in the ViraFEST assay, antigen-specific CD4+ T cells were sequenced. Subsequent to a culture period of about ten days, CD4+ T cells were isolated. The study found no prior SARS-CoV-2 infection in the vaccine recipients, who tested negative for nucleocapsid antibodies. On day 3 and again on day 7, half the medium was replaced with IL-2 medium. This clone was observed once. Its cognate antigen is unknown.

The sequencing used CD4+ T cells from PBMCs cultured with HCoV-OC43 spike peptides, collected before COVID-19 vaccination. The subset was: HCoV-OC43 spike overlapping peptide pool stimulation. The clonotype originates from a human donor who received a COVID-19 vaccine. The rearrangement links TRBV9 to TRBJ1-6; D possibly corresponds to TRBD1 (5 bases). CDR3 sequence: CASSVSRDNSPLHF. In DNA form, the CDR3 reads TGTGCCAGCAGCGTGTCCAGGGATAATTCACCCCTCCACTTT.